Given below is one TCR beta chain in context. Its matching antigen is unknown. TCRdb itself ran the 5' RACE reads through MiXCR, one entry per CDR3 protein. This sample has about 330,000 distinct CDR3 sequences, with roughly 8.6% found just once. The sample originates from a study of T cells after yellow fever vaccination. This CDR3 has 14 residues. J gave up 6 bases and V 3 bases, and 5 bases lay outside the gene matches. Germline V gene lookup returns CDR1 SGHKS and CDR2 YYEKEE (reference sequence). General study results and limits: Some clonotypes were seen in both the CD4 and the CD8 compartments. These made up a small share and likely arose from convergent recombination.

Sequenced here: PBMCs, sampled roughly 47 days after the first yellow fever vaccination. This sequence originates from a man aged 18 to 29 who received the YFV17D yellow fever vaccine. The rearrangement links TRBV5-5 to TRBJ1-1; 10 positions agree with TRBD1. CDR3 in amino acids: CASSWDRGLPEAFF. The CDR3 bases are TGTGCCAGCAGCTGGGACAGGGGCTTGCCTGAAGCTTTCTTT.